The present TCR beta chain was sequenced within a study of blood T cell repertoires in COVID-19 (dated by TCRdb to 2020 to 2021). Background on the whole study: The collaborator samples originated in the United States, Italy and Spain and spanned the acute and convalescent phases of COVID-19. The material from the prospective study consisted of cDNA or gDNA derived from T cells, B-cell-depleted T cells, or PBMCs. Deeply sampled blood TCRbeta repertoires from subjects exposed to, actively infected with, or recovered from COVID-19 were included in the dataset. The repertoires were released in a freely available public database intended as a resource for research on the immune response to SARS-CoV-2. Samples were obtained from the ongoing ImmuneRACE study (first 160 participants) and from 1,000 to 1,500 subjects provided by 6 global collaborators. The sample metadata nearly always contained a de-identified subject ID, COVID-19 status, age in years and sex. Where available, HLA class I and class II types were obtained from metadata supplied by the sample provider rather than from assay-based typing. Overall results and qualifications from the work: Clinical and demographic metadata were provided uncurated, with the amount varying by source and participant.

The immunoSEQ Assay, a bias-controlled multiplex PCR, was used to amplify TCRbeta CDR3 regions from genomic DNA. Per the source publication's procedure: The number of nucleated cells in each sample was estimated by amplification of reference gene primers within the assay. To quantify the absolute abundance of each unique TCRbeta CDR3 rearrangement, sequence reads were collapsed and filtered. For each sample, productive Simpson clonality was calculated as the square root of Simpson's diversity index across productive rearrangements. TCRdb re-hosts the immuneACCESS table, in-frame sequences only. Its copies lack some clones; in the studies checked, an unresolved V gene accounts for under half of them, and the cause for the rest is not known. V, J and clone size are taken as reported in that table, and D and trimming were inferred from the DNA itself. The sample contains some 120,000 clones, 80% to 90% of them found a single time. The ten largest clones add up to about 27% of the sample.

Each collaborating institution followed its own protocols to collect whole blood in K2EDTA tubes. Collaborator samples were shipped for TCRbeta analysis as frozen whole blood, isolated PBMCs, or DNA extracted from either sample type. Comments on this clone: There is no known antigen for this receptor. No much larger clonotype is one base removed from it; base qualities were not supplied.

V is pruned by 5 bases and J by 5 bases, leaving 6 bases of the junction without a gene match. CDR1 MNHEY and CDR2 SVGAGI were looked up in the germline V gene. The CDR3 has 15 amino acids, counting the end cysteine and phenylalanine. Here the CDR3 DNA is all that survives: 45 bases in frame from base 1. This sequence uses TRBV6-5 and TRBJ2-5; 12 junctional bases match TRBD2. The source is a man aged 70-80 years with active or convalescent COVID-19. The sample consisted of peripheral blood. The CDR3 protein is CASSSPGTSGETQYF. The bases read TGTGCCAGCAGTAGTCCCGGGACTAGCGGGGAGACCCAGTACTTC.